Listed below are T cell receptor beta chains from one sample, sequenced in a study of cytomegalovirus exposure and HLA in healthy donors. TCRdb keeps only in-frame clones here, not all; method: immunoSEQ multiplex PCR. The table shows around 150,000 clones, with around 78% occurring only once. The sequencing input was PBMCs. These receptors all come from a woman aged 40 to 49 in good health and CMV-seronegative. The CDR3 runs from the conserved cysteine through the conserved F or W. Each record gives: CDR3 length, D gene, J gene, V gene, clone size, CDR3 protein, CDR3 DNA. D genes are given only for firm matches. Rows give clone size only sometimes, using once, few, many, or a class for an expanded clone.

>13|NA|TRBJ2-1|TRBV29-1|once
CSVEAAGGNEQFF
TGCAGCGTTGAGGCCGCAGGTGGCAATGAGCAGTTCTTC
>16|TRBD2|TRBJ2-1|TRBV19|NA
CASSADSGWFGNEQFF
TGTGCCAGTAGTGCCGATAGCGGGTGGTTCGGCAATGAGCAGTTCTTC
>14|NA|TRBJ2-3|TRBV6-1|NA
CATSGVFGTDTQYF
TGTGCCACCTCAGGGGTTTTCGGCACAGATACGCAGTATTTT
>14|NA|TRBJ2-7|TRBV28|NA
CASSFGVTLYEQYF
TGTGCCAGCAGTTTCGGGGTAACCCTATACGAGCAGTACTTC
>15|TRBD1|TRBJ2-2|TRBV5-4|NA
CASSRQGGTYGELFF
TGTGCCAGCAGCCGACAGGGGGGGACATACGGGGAGCTGTTTTTT
>14|NA|TRBJ1-2|TRBV7-9|NA
CASTSREMMVGYTF
TGTGCCAGCACCTCTAGAGAAATGATGGTCGGCTACACCTTC
>15|NA|TRBJ2-3|TRBV2|NA
CASSDERKATDTQYF
TGTGCCAGCAGTGACGAGAGGAAGGCCACAGATACGCAGTATTTT
>12|TRBD2|TRBJ2-7|TRBV29-1|NA
CSVISGGNEQYF
TGCAGCGTTATATCCGGGGGGAACGAGCAGTACTTC
>16|TRBD2|TRBJ2-7|TRBV10-2|NA
CASSDTRLAGGDEQYF
TGCGCCAGCAGTGATACGCGACTAGCGGGAGGAGACGAGCAGTACTTC
>15|NA|TRBJ2-3|TRBV7-6|NA
CASSLVGQPTDTQYF
TGTGCCAGCAGCTTAGTTGGACAGCCCACAGATACGCAGTATTTT
>15|TRBD2|TRBJ2-1|TRBV6-5|NA
CASSPGTSGSNEQFF
TGTGCCAGCAGCCCCGGGACTAGCGGGAGCAATGAGCAGTTCTTC
>16|NA|TRBJ2-1|TRBV7-7|NA
CASSLGGRGGYNEQFF
TGTGCTAGCAGCTTAGGGGGGCGCGGGGGATACAATGAGCAGTTCTTC
>15|NA|TRBJ2-3|TRBV6-5|NA
CASSNSAVRTDTQYF
TGTGCCAGCAGTAATAGCGCTGTACGCACAGATACGCAGTATTTT
>13|TRBD1|TRBJ1-1|TRBV29-1|NA
CSATTGGNTEAFF
TGCAGCGCTACGACAGGGGGGAACACTGAAGCTTTCTTT
>15|NA|TRBJ1-5|TRBV4-2|NA
CASSQDGQFNQPQHF
TGTGCCAGCAGCCAAGATGGACAGTTCAATCAGCCCCAGCATTTT
>17|NA|TRBJ2-3|TRBV12-1|few
CASSPLVVAGVTDTQYF
TGTGCCAGCAGCCCGCTAGTAGTAGCGGGGGTCACAGATACGCAGTATTTT
>14|NA|TRBJ2-2|TRBV5-1|once
CASSLDRATGELFF
TGCGCCAGCAGCTTGGACAGGGCAACCGGGGAGCTGTTTTTT
>16|TRBD2|TRBJ2-7|TRBV5-1|once
CASSLGGTSGPNEQYF
TGCGCCAGCAGCTTGGGAGGGACTAGCGGGCCGAACGAGCAGTACTTC
>16|TRBD1|TRBJ2-5|TRBV19|NA
CASSIEGTGGMETQYF
TGTGCCAGTAGTATAGAAGGGACAGGGGGCATGGAGACCCAGTACTTC
>13|TRBD1|TRBJ1-5|TRBV28|NA
CAIRRQGGQPQHF
TGTGCCATCCGAAGACAGGGCGGGCAGCCCCAGCATTTT
>16|NA|TRBJ1-5|TRBV19|NA
CASSATQGRGNQPQHF
TGTGCCAGTAGTGCTACTCAGGGGAGGGGGAATCAGCCCCAGCATTTT
>14|NA|TRBJ2-1|TRBV5-1|NA
CASSLQSANNEQFF
TGCGCCAGCAGCTTGCAGTCTGCAAACAATGAGCAGTTCTTC
>15|NA|TRBJ2-1|TRBV5-6|NA
CASSLEHRGASEQFF
TGTGCCAGCAGCTTGGAGCACCGGGGAGCGAGTGAGCAGTTCTTC